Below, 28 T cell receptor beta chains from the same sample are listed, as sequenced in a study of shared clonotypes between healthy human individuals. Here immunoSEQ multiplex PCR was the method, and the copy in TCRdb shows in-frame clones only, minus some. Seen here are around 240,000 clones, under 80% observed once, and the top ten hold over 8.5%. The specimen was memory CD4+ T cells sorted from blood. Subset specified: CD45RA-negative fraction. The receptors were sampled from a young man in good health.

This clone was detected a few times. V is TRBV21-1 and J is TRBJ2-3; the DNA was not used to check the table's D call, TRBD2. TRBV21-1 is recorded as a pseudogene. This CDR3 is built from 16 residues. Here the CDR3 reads CASSKYPESSTDTQYF. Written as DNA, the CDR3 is TGTGCCAGCAGCAAATATCCGGAGAGTTCCACAGATACGCAGTATTTT.

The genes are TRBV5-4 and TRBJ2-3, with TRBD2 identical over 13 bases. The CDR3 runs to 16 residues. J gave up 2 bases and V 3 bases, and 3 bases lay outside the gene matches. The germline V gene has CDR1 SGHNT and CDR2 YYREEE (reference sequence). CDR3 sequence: CASSSGLAGATDTQYF. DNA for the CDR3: TGTGCCAGCAGCTCCGGACTAGCGGGAGCCACAGATACGCAGTATTTT.

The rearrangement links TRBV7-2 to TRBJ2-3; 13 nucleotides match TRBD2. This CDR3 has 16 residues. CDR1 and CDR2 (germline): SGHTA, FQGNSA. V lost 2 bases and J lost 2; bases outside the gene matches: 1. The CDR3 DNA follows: TGTGCCAGCAGCTTAACTAGCGGGAGGGTCACAGATACGCAGTATTTT. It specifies CASSLTSGRVTDTQYF.

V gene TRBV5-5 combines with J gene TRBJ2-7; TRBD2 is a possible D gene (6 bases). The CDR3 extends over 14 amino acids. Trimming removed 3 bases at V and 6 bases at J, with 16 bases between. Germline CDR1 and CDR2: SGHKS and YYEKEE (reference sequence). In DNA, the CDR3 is TGTGCCAGCAGCTCTGAGACATTGGGACTCGAGCAGTACTTC. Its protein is CASSSETLGLEQYF.

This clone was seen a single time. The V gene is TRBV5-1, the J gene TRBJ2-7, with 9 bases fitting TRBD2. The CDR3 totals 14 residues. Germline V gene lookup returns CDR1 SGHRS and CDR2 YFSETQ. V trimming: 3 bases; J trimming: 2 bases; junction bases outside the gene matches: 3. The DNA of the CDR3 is TGCGCCAGCAGCTCGGGACTAGCAACCTACGAGCAGTACTTC. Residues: CASSSGLATYEQYF.

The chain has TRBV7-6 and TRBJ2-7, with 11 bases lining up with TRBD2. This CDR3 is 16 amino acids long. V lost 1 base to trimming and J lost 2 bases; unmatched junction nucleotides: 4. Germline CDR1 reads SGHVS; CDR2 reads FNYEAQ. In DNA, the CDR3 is TGTGCCAGCAGCTTAGTTTTAGCGGGAGGGCCCTACGAGCAGTACTTC. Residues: CASSLVLAGGPYEQYF.

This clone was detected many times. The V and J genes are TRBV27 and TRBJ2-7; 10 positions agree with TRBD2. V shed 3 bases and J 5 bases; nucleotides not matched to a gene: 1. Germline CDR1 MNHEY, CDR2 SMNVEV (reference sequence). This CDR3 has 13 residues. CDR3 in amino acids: CASSFSGGHEQYF. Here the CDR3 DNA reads TGTGCCAGCAGTTTTAGCGGGGGGCACGAGCAGTACTTC.

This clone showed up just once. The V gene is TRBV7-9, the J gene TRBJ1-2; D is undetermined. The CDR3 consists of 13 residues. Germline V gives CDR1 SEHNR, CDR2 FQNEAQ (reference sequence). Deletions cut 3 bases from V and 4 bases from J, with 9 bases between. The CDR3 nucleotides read TGTGCCAGCAGCTTTTTAAGTGGCTATGGCTACACCTTC. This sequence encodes CASSFLSGYGYTF.

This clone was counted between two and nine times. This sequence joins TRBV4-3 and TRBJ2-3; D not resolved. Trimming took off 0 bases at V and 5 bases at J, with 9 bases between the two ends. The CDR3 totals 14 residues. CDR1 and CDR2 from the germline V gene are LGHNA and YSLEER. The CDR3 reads CASSQDSMIDTQYF. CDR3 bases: TGCGCCAGCAGCCAAGATTCCATGATAGATACGCAGTATTTT.

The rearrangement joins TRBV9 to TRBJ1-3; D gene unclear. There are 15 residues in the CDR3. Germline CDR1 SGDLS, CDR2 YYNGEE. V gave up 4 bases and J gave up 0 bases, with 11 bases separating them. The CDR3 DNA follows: TGTGCCAGCAGCCCAACAGAGCTCTCTGGAAACACCATATATTTT. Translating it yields CASSPTELSGNTIYF.

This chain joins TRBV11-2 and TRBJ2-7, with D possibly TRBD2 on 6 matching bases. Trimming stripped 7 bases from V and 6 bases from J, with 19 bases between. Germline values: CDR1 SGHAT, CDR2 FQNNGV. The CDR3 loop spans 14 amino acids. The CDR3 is CASTPSVMGGEQYF. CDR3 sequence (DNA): TGTGCCAGCACCCCCTCGGTGATGGGAGGCGAGCAGTACTTC.

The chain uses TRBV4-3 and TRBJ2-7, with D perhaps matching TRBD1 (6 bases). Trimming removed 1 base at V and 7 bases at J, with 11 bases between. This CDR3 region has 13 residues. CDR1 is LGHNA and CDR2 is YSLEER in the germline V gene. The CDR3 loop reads CASSQVRGGEQYF. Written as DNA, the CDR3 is TGCGCCAGCAGCCAAGTCAGGGGCGGGGAGCAGTACTTC.

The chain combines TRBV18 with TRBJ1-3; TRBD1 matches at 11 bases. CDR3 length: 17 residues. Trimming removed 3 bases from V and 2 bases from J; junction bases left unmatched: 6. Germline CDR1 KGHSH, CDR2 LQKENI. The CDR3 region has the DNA TGTGCCAGCTCACCTAGCCCGGGACAGGGGGCTGGAAACACCATATATTTT. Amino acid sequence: CASSPSPGQGAGNTIYF.

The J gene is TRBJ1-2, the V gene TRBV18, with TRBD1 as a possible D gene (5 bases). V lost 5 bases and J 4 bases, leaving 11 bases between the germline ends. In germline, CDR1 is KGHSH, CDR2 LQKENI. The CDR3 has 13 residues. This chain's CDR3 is CASSGTNGYGYTF. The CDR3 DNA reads TGTGCCAGCTCAGGGACCAACGGCTATGGCTACACCTTC.

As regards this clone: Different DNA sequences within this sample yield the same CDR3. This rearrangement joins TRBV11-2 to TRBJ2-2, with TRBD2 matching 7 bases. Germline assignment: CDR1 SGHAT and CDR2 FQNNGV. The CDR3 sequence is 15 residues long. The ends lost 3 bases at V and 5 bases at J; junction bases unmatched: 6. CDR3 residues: CASSLSGRRTGELFF. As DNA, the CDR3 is TGTGCCAGCAGCTTGTCCGGGAGGAGGACCGGGGAGCTGTTTTTT.

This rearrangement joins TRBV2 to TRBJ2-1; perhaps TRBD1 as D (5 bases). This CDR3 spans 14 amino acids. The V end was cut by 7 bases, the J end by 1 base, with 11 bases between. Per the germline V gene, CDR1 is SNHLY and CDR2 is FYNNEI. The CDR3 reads CASTGASSYNEQFF. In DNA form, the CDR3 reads TGTGCCAGCACTGGGGCTAGTTCCTACAATGAGCAGTTCTTC.

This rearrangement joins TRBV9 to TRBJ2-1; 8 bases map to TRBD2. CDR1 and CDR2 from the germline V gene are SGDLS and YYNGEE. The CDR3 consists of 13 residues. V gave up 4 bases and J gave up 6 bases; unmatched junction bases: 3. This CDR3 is CASSPGLGNEQFF. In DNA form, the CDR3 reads TGTGCCAGCAGCCCGGGACTAGGCAATGAGCAGTTCTTC. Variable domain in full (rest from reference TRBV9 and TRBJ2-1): DSGVTQTPKHLITATGQRVTLRCSPRSGDLSVYWYQQSLDQGLQFLIQYYNGEERAKGNILERFSAQQFPDLHSELNLSSLELGDSALYFCASSPGLGNEQFFGPGTRLTVL.

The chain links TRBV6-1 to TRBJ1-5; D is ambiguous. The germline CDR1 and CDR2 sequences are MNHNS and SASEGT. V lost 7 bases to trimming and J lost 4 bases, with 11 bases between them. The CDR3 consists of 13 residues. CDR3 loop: CASKETANQPQHF. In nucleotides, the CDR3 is TGTGCCAGCAAAGAGACGGCAAATCAGCCCCAGCATTTT.

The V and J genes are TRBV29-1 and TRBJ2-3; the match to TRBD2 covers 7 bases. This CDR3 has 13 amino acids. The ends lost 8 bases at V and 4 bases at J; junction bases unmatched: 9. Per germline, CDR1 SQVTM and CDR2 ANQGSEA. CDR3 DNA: TGCAGCATTAGTTGGGGGGGGGCAGATACGCAGTATTTT. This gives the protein CSISWGGADTQYF.

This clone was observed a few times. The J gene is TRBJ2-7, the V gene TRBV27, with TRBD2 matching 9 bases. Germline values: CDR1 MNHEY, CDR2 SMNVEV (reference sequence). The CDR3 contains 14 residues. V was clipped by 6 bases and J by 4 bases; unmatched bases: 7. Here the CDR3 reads CASRRSGRSYEQYF. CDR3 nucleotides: TGTGCCAGCAGACGAAGCGGGAGGAGTTACGAGCAGTACTTC.

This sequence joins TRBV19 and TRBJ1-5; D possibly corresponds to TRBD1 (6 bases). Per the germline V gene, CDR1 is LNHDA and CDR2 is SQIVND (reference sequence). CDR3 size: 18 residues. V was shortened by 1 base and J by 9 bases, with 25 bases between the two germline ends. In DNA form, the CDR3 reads TGTGCCAGTAGTATAGGCATAGGGGATAACAGGGAATTGTTGCCCCAGCATTTT. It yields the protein CASSIGIGDNRELLPQHF.

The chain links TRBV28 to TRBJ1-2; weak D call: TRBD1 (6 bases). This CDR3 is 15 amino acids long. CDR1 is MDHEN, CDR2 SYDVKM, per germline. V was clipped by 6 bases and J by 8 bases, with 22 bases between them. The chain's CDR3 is CASRAGNRDRKGYTF. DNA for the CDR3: TGTGCCAGCAGGGCCGGCAACAGGGATAGGAAGGGCTACACCTTC.

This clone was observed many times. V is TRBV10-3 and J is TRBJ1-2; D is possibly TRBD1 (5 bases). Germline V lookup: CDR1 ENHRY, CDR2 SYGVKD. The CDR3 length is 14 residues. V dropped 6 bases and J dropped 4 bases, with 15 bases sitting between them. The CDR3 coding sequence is TGTGCCATCAGCGATCCGAGGCAGGGCTATGGCTACACCTTC. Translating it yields CAISDPRQGYGYTF.

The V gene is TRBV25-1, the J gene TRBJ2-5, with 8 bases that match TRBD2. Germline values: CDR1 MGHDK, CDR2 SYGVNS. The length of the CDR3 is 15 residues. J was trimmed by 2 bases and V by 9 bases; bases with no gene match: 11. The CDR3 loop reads CASGSASGLQETQYF. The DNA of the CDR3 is TGTGCCAGTGGGTCGGCTAGCGGGTTGCAAGAGACCCAGTACTTC.

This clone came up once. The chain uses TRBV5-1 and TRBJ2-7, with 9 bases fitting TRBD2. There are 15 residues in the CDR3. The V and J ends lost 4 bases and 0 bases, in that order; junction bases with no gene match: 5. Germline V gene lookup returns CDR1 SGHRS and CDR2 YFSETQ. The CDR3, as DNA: TGCGCCAGCAGCGAAGGGACTAGCAGCTCCTACGAGCAGTACTTC. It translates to CASSEGTSSSYEQYF.

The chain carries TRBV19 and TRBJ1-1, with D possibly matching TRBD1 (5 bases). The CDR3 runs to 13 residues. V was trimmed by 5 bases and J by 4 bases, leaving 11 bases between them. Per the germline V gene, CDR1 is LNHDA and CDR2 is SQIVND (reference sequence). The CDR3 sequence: CASSLQVGTEAFF. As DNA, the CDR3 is TGTGCCAGTAGTCTACAGGTAGGCACTGAAGCTTTCTTT.

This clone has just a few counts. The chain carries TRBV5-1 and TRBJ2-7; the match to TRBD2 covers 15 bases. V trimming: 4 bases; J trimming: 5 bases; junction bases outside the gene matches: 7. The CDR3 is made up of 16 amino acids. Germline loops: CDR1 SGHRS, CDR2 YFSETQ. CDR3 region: CASSPRWTSGRDEQYF. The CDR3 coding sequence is TGCGCCAGCAGCCCTAGGTGGACTAGCGGGAGGGACGAGCAGTACTTC.

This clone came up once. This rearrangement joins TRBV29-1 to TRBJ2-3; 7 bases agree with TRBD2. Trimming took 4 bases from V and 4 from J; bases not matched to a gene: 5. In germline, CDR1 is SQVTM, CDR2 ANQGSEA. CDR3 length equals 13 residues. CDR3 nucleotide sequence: TGCAGCGTTGGGGGAGGGCCCTCAGATACGCAGTATTTT. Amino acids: CSVGGGPSDTQYF.